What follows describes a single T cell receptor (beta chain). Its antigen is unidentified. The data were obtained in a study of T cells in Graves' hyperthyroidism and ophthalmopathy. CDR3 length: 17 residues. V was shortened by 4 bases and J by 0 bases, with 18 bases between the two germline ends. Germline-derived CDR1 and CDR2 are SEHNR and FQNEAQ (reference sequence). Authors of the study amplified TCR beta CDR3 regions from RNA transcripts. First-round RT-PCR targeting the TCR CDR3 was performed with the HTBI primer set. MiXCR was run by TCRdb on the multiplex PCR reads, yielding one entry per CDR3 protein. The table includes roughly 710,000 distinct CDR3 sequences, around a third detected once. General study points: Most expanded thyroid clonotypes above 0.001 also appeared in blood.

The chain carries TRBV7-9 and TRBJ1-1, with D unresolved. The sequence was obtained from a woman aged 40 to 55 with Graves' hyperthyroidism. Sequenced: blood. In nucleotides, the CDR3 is TGTGCCAGCAGCTCAACAAGGGCGTCGGGTATGAACACTGAAGCTTTCTTT. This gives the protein CASSSTRASGMNTEAFF.